Listed below are T cell receptor beta chains from one sample, sequenced in a study of beta chain features in type 1 diabetes. Clones were read by immunoSEQ multiplex PCR, and TCRdb kept only the in-frame ones, dropping some. The repertoire holds hundreds of thousands of clones, with about 14% as singletons. Sequencing was carried out using naive CD4+ T cells from blood. These TCRs come from a man aged 18 to 30 with type 1 diabetes. CDR3s include the opening cysteine and the closing phenylalanine or tryptophan. Each record gives: J gene, clone size, D gene, V gene, CDR3 protein, CDR3 DNA. A D gene is named only where the DNA matches it firmly. Not every row has a clone size; where given, it reads once, few, many or a size class.

>TRBJ2-2|NA|NA|TRBV29-1
CSVESRVNTGELFF
TGCAGCGTTGAATCCCGGGTGAACACCGGGGAGCTGTTTTTT
>TRBJ1-1|NA|NA|TRBV27
CASKGQMIPEAFF
TGTGCCAGCAAGGGACAAATGATCCCTGAAGCTTTCTTT
>TRBJ2-7|few|NA|TRBV30
CAWTESEPYEQYF
TGTGCCTGGACCGAATCCGAGCCCTACGAGCAGTACTTC
>TRBJ2-4|few|NA|TRBV27
CASSRTGRGTLAKNIQYF
TGTGCCAGCAGTAGGACAGGGAGGGGCACCCTAGCCAAAAACATTCAGTACTTC
>TRBJ1-5|few|NA|TRBV30
CAWSPPGRGNQPQHF
TGTGCCTGGAGTCCCCCTGGACGGGGAAATCAGCCCCAGCATTTT
>TRBJ2-7|NA|NA|TRBV20-1
CSARGYEQYF
TGCAGTGCTAGAGGGTACGAGCAGTACTTC
>TRBJ2-5|few|TRBD2|TRBV5-1
CASSLGLGLGRETQYF
TGCGCCAGCAGCCTGGGACTAGGTTTGGGTCGGGAGACCCAGTACTTC
>TRBJ2-4|NA|NA|TRBV9
CASSVTGTENIQYF
TGTGCCAGCAGCGTGACTGGGACGGAAAACATTCAGTACTTC
>TRBJ2-7|few|TRBD2|TRBV28
CASSPGASGKVEQYF
TGTGCCAGCAGTCCCGGGGCTAGCGGGAAGGTCGAGCAGTACTTC
>TRBJ2-3|NA|TRBD2|TRBV7-2
CASSHPGLAGGGDTQYF
TGTGCCAGCAGCCATCCGGGACTAGCGGGGGGCGGAGATACGCAGTATTTT
>TRBJ1-2|NA|NA|TRBV30
CAMGRNNYGYTF
TGTGCCATGGGCAGAAATAACTATGGCTACACCTTC
>TRBJ2-2|NA|TRBD1|TRBV7-2
CASSSGQGSGELFF
TGTGCCAGCAGCTCTGGACAGGGGTCCGGGGAGCTGTTTTTT
>TRBJ2-1|NA|TRBD2|TRBV19
CASKSILAGASNEQFF
TGTGCCAGTAAGAGTATACTAGCGGGAGCATCCAATGAGCAGTTCTTC
>TRBJ2-5|NA|NA|TRBV5-6
CASSFVALKETQYF
TGTGCCAGCAGCTTTGTAGCCTTAAAAGAGACCCAGTACTTC
>TRBJ2-5|NA|NA|TRBV14
CASSQERAGRQETQYF
TGTGCCAGCAGCCAAGAGCGGGCAGGGAGACAAGAGACCCAGTACTTC
>TRBJ1-2|few|NA|TRBV2
CASSTDSRGYTF
TGTGCCAGCAGTACAGATTCGCGGGGCTACACCTTC
>TRBJ2-1|few|TRBD2|TRBV6-1
CASGSGVGDEQFF
TGTGCCAGCGGAAGCGGGGTGGGCGATGAGCAGTTCTTC
>TRBJ2-4|NA|NA|TRBV5-1
CASRARVQGTGNIQYF
TGCGCCAGCAGAGCGAGGGTCCAGGGCACAGGAAACATTCAGTACTTC
>TRBJ2-3|few|NA|TRBV7-3
CASSLTGADTQYF
TGTGCCAGCAGCTTAACCGGCGCAGATACGCAGTATTTT
>TRBJ1-6|NA|TRBD1|TRBV5-1
CASRASGTGGSPLHF
TGCGCCAGCAGGGCGAGCGGGACAGGGGGGTCACCCCTCCACTTT
>TRBJ1-1|NA|TRBD1|TRBV30
CAWSTGQGNTEAFF
TGTGCCTGGAGTACCGGACAGGGGAACACTGAAGCTTTCTTT
>TRBJ1-6|few|NA|TRBV25-1
CASSGTSRYNSPLHF
TGTGCCAGCAGTGGGACCTCCCGCTATAATTCACCCCTCCACTTT